What follows are 27 T cell receptor beta chains derived from one specimen sequenced in a study of blood T cell repertoires in COVID-19. Sequencing used immunoSEQ multiplex PCR; TCRdb keeps in-frame clones, though not all of them. The sample has roughly 75,000 clones, about 88% seen once. Sequenced input: peripheral blood. The origin of the receptors is an elderly man with COVID-19, enrolled during active disease.

The J gene is TRBJ1-4, the V gene TRBV5-1; D is possibly TRBD1 (5 bases). The CDR3 has 14 residues. CDR1 and CDR2 from the germline V gene are SGHRS and YFSETQ. Trimming cost V 0 bases and J 10 bases, with 13 bases left between them. The CDR3 protein is CASSLDQGLGKLFF. CDR3 DNA: TGCGCCAGCAGCTTGGACCAGGGATTGGGAAAACTGTTTTTT.

The chain has TRBV10-3 and TRBJ1-1; D perhaps matches TRBD1 (5 bases). Germline lookup yields CDR1 ENHRY and CDR2 SYGVKD. V shed 6 bases and J shed 5 bases, with 13 bases lying between them. The CDR3 consists of 13 residues. The CDR3 is CAIRSGGGTEAFF. CDR3 DNA sequence: TGTGCCATCAGGTCGGGGGGAGGGACTGAAGCTTTCTTT.

The chain carries TRBV7-6 and TRBJ2-1, with 11 bases identical to TRBD2. This CDR3 spans 15 amino acids. Per the germline V gene, CDR1 is SGHVS and CDR2 is FNYEAQ. V lost 5 bases, J lost 4 bases, and 4 bases stayed unmatched. The CDR3 loop reads CASSPTSGGYNEQFF. The DNA of the CDR3 is TGTGCCAGCAGCCCTACTAGCGGGGGTTACAATGAGCAGTTCTTC.

The chain links TRBV20-1 to TRBJ2-3; D possibly corresponds to TRBD2 (5 bases). The CDR3 loop spans 15 amino acids. Germline values: CDR1 DFQATT, CDR2 SNEGSKA (reference sequence). The V gene lost 3 bases and the J gene lost 0 bases, with 13 bases spanning the gap. The CDR3 reads CSASPGMGSTDTQYF. CDR3 in DNA: TGCAGTGCTAGTCCGGGAATGGGAAGCACAGATACGCAGTATTTT.

The chain combines TRBV9 with TRBJ1-6; 7 bases are a match to TRBD1. J gave up 0 bases and V 1 base, and 10 bases lay outside the gene matches. The CDR3 totals 19 residues. CDR1 is SGDLS and CDR2 is YYNGEE in the germline V gene. CDR3 in DNA: TGTGCCAGCAGCGTAACAGCACGGACAGGTAGCTCCTATAATTCACCCCTCCACTTT. Protein: CASSVTARTGSSYNSPLHF.

CDR3 bases: TGTGCCAGCAGCACCCGAGGACTAGGGCTGCGAGATACGCAGTATTTT. Its translation: CASSTRGLGLRDTQYF. The rearrangement links TRBV28 to TRBJ2-3; 7 bases line up with TRBD2. CDR3 size: 16 residues. Unmatched junction bases numbered 14, after V lost 6 bases and J lost 5 bases. In germline, CDR1 is MDHEN, CDR2 SYDVKM.

The CDR3 sequence: CASSIEETGTGGYTF. CDR3 sequence (DNA): TGTGCCAGTAGTATAGAAGAGACAGGGACTGGGGGCTACACCTTC. This chain connects TRBV19 to TRBJ1-2; 7 bases match TRBD1. Per germline, CDR1 LNHDA and CDR2 SQIVND (reference sequence). Trimming removed 0 bases from V and 8 bases from J; junction bases left unmatched: 9. This CDR3 region has 15 residues.

This chain connects TRBV19 to TRBJ1-1; tentative D call: TRBD1 (5 bases). The V gene's germline CDR1 is LNHDA and CDR2 SQIVND (reference sequence). Trimming shortened V by 6 bases and J by 0 bases, and 11 bases separated the two germline ends. The CDR3 extends over 14 amino acids. The DNA of the CDR3 is TGTGCCAGTAGGTCAAGACAGCTGAACACTGAAGCTTTCTTT. Translation gives CASRSRQLNTEAFF.

The chain links TRBV19 to TRBJ1-5; 10 nucleotides agree with TRBD1. The germline CDR1 and CDR2 sequences are LNHDA and SQIVND (reference sequence). The CDR3 contains 14 residues. J was trimmed by 1 base and V by 10 bases; bases with no gene match: 4. CDR3 residues: CATRQGASNQPQHF. The DNA for the CDR3 is TGTGCCACTCGACAGGGGGCGAGCAATCAGCCCCAGCATTTT.

This chain connects TRBV11-3 to TRBJ2-1, with 13 bases fitting TRBD2. The CDR3 length is 15 residues. The germline V gene encodes CDR1 SGHNT and CDR2 YENEEA. V shed 8 bases and J 3 bases; nucleotides not matched to a gene: 4. CDR3 amino acids: CASAGLAGDYNEQFF. Here the CDR3 DNA reads TGTGCCAGCGCCGGACTAGCGGGGGACTACAATGAGCAGTTCTTC.

V and J are TRBV6-5 and TRBJ2-5; D is uncertain. Germline-derived CDR1 and CDR2 are MNHEY and SVGAGI. The CDR3 runs 15 residues. The V end lost 6 bases, the J end lost 5 bases, and 19 bases lay between the germline ends. As DNA, the CDR3 is TGTGCCAGCAGCCTTCTTGCGGTTGAGGCGGAGACCCAGTACTTC. This encodes CASSLLAVEAETQYF.

The chain joins TRBV5-5 to TRBJ2-2; a weak D match, TRBD1 (6 bases). Germline assignment: CDR1 SGHKS and CDR2 YYEKEE (reference sequence). This CDR3 spans 15 amino acids. V was pared by 2 bases and J by 3 bases, with 11 bases between. For the CDR3, the DNA is TGTGCCAGCAGCTTACAGGGCGGTCACACCGGGGAGCTGTTTTTT. Translated: CASSLQGGHTGELFF. The full variable domain, rest sourced from reference TRBV5-5 and TRBJ2-2, is DAGVTQSPTHLIKTRGQQVTLRCSPISGHKSVSWYQQVLGQGPQFIFQYYEKEERGRGNFPDRFSARQFPNYSSELNVNALLLGDSALYLCASSLQGGHTGELFFGEGSRLTVL.

The chain is built from TRBV7-8 and TRBJ2-7, with 8 bases fitting TRBD2. CDR3 size: 15 residues. Trimming cost V 2 bases and J 0 bases; bases outside gene matches: 3. Germline V gives CDR1 SGHVS, CDR2 FQNEAQ. CDR3: CASSLNSGISYEQYF. Written as DNA, the CDR3 is TGTGCCAGCAGCTTAAATAGCGGGATCTCCTACGAGCAGTACTTC.

The rearrangement uses TRBV3-1 (or the pseudogene TRBV3-2) and TRBJ2-1, with 8 bases matching TRBD1. The CDR3 sequence is 15 residues long. J was trimmed by 7 bases and V by 1 base; bases with no gene match: 6. CDR1 and CDR2 (germline): LGHDT, YNNKEL (reference sequence). The CDR3 loop is CASSQGDRNWNEQFF. The CDR3 DNA sequence: TGTGCCAGCAGCCAAGGGGACAGGAATTGGAATGAGCAGTTCTTC.

This clone was observed once. The rearrangement links TRBV5-1 to TRBJ2-2, with TRBD1 identical over 9 bases. V shed 0 bases and J 0 bases; nucleotides not matched to a gene: 3. The germline V gene has CDR1 SGHRS and CDR2 YFSETQ. The CDR3 runs to 17 residues. The CDR3 region has the DNA TGCGCCAGCAGCTTGGGACAGGGGGATCCGAACACCGGGGAGCTGTTTTTT. Amino acid sequence: CASSLGQGDPNTGELFF.

This clone has just one count. J is TRBJ1-1 and V is TRBV18; tentatively, D is TRBD1 (6 bases). Germline assignment: CDR1 KGHSH and CDR2 LQKENI. The CDR3 length is 16 residues. Trimming removed 6 bases at V and 5 bases at J, with 22 bases between. This CDR3 is CASSPIEGVSSTEAFF. CDR3 DNA sequence: TGTGCCAGCTCGCCGATTGAGGGGGTCTCGAGTACTGAAGCTTTCTTT.

The genes are TRBV5-5 and TRBJ1-2, with D perhaps matching TRBD1 (5 bases). There are 13 residues in the CDR3. Germline CDR1 and CDR2: SGHKS and YYEKEE (reference sequence). The V end lost 2 bases, the J end lost 8 bases, and 13 bases lay between the germline ends. The CDR3 reads CASSFSGEEGYTF. In nucleotides, the CDR3 is TGTGCCAGCAGCTTTTCGGGGGAAGAAGGCTACACCTTC.

A note on this clone: It is unclear where the CDR3 begins or ends on the DNA, so no DNA is shown, and the CDR3 is as TCRdb lists it. This sequence joins TRBV21-1 and TRBJ2-3; the tabulated D call, TRBD1, remains unverified against the DNA. TRBV21-1 is noted as a pseudogene. The CDR3 adds up to 23 amino acids, both ends counted. The chain's CDR3 is CASSRGRQDRRDTDTQYFGTQYF.

V and J are TRBV7-2 and TRBJ1-4; a weak D match, TRBD1 (5 bases). Trimming pared 5 bases from V and 0 bases from J, leaving 13 bases between. The CDR3 spans 16 residues. The germline gives CDR1 SGHTA, CDR2 FQGNSA. The CDR3 reads CASSLRTHATNEKLFF. The DNA of the CDR3 is TGTGCCAGCAGCCTCCGGACACATGCAACTAATGAAAAACTGTTTTTT.

This chain joins TRBV7-2 and TRBJ1-6, with 9 positions matching TRBD1. This CDR3 has 15 amino acids. CDR1 and CDR2 (germline): SGHTA, FQGNSA. Trimming at V came to 3 bases and at J to 4 bases, leaving 1 base not matched to a gene. The CDR3 spells CASSFGTGYNSPLHF. The CDR3, as DNA: TGTGCCAGCAGCTTCGGGACAGGGTATAATTCACCCCTCCACTTT.

The rearrangement uses TRBV27 and TRBJ2-3; perhaps TRBD2 as D (6 bases). The CDR3 is 14 amino acids. V lost 10 bases, J lost 0 bases, and 14 bases lay in between. The germline CDR1 and CDR2 sequences are MNHEY and SMNVEV (reference sequence). The CDR3 DNA reads as TGTGCCACCCCGGGACTTCTCAGCACAGATACGCAGTATTTT. Protein: CATPGLLSTDTQYF.

The J gene is TRBJ1-1, the V gene TRBV28; D uncertain. CDR3 length: 10 residues. Germline V gene data show CDR1 as MDHEN and CDR2 as SYDVKM. V was trimmed by 7 bases and J by 8 bases, leaving 8 bases between them. The CDR3 nucleotides read TGTGCCAGCACTTCGGGAGAAGCTTTCTTT. The encoded protein is CASTSGEAFF. Full variable domain (missing parts from reference TRBV28 and TRBJ1-1): DVKVTQSSRYLVKRTGEKVFLECVQDMDHENMFWYRQDPGLGLRLIYFSYDVKMKEKGDIPEGYSVSREKKERFSLILESASTNQTSMYLCASTSGEAFFGQGTRLTVV.

V gene TRBV19 combines with J gene TRBJ1-4, with TRBD1 matching over 9 bases. CDR1 LNHDA and CDR2 SQIVND come from the germline V gene (reference sequence). There are 15 residues in the CDR3. J was trimmed by 5 bases and V by 3 bases; bases with no gene match: 4. CDR3 region: CASSIGTGLNEKLFF. CDR3 nucleotides: TGTGCCAGTAGTATCGGGACAGGGCTGAATGAAAAACTGTTTTTT.

V is TRBV24-1 and J is TRBJ2-2, with D tentatively TRBD1 (6 bases). The CDR3 runs to 15 residues. Germline-derived CDR1 and CDR2 are KGHDR and SFDVKD. Trimming stripped 4 bases from V and 2 bases from J, with 10 bases between. This chain's CDR3 is CATSDTGRNTGELFF. As DNA, the CDR3 is TGTGCCACCAGTGACACAGGGCGAAACACCGGGGAGCTGTTTTTT.

J is TRBJ2-7 and V is TRBV15, with 7 bases aligning to TRBD1. Germline CDR1 reads LNHNV; CDR2 reads YYDKDF (reference sequence). This CDR3 spans 15 amino acids. The junction had 9 bases not matched to a gene; V was cut back by 4 bases and J by 3 bases. CDR3 nucleotides: TGTGCCACCAGCACCTACCCCGGGACAGTCTACGAGCAGTACTTC. Residues: CATSTYPGTVYEQYF.

This rearrangement joins TRBV5-8 to TRBJ1-2, with 8 bases that match TRBD1. Germline loops: CDR1 SGHTS, CDR2 YDEGEE. Trimming cost V 4 bases and J 3 bases; bases outside gene matches: 5. This CDR3 contains 14 residues. The CDR3: CASSPDRVYYGYTF. In nucleotides, the CDR3 is TGTGCCAGCAGCCCGGACAGGGTCTACTATGGCTACACCTTC.

In this sample, this clone turned up once. The gene calls are TRBV19 and TRBJ1-1; 9 bases match TRBD1. This CDR3 region has 16 residues. Germline CDR1 and CDR2: LNHDA and SQIVND (reference sequence). Unmatched junction bases numbered 8, after V lost 3 bases and J lost 3 bases. The CDR3 loop is CASSIQQGAGDTEAFF. The DNA of the CDR3 is TGTGCCAGTAGTATTCAACAGGGGGCAGGGGACACTGAAGCTTTCTTT. The variable domain in full, with the rest retrieved from reference TRBV19 and TRBJ1-1, is DGGITQSPKYLFRKEGQNVTLSCEQNLNHDAMYWYRQDPGQGLRLIYYSQIVNDFQKGDIAEGYSVSREKKESFPLTVTSAQKNPTAFYLCASSIQQGAGDTEAFFGQGTRLTVV.